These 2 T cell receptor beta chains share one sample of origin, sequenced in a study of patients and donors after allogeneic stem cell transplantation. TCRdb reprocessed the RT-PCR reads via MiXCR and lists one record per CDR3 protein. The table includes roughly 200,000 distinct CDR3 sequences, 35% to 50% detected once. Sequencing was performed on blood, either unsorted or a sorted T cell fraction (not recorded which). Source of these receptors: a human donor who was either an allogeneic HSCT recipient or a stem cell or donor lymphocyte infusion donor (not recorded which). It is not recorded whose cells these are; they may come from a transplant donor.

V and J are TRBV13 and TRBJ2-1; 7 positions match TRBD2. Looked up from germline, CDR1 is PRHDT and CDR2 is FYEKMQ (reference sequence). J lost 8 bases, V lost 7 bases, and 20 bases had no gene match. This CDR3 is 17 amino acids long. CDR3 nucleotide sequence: TGTGCCAGCACCACCCATAAGGGGCGGGAGAACTTGGATGAGCAGTTCTTC. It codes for CASTTHKGRENLDEQFF.

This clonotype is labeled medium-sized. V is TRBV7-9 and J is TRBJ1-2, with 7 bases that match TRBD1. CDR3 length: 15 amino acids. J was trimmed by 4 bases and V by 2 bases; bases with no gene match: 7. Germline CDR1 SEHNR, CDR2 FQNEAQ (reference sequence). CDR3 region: CASSLPQGQIYGYTF. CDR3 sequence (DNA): TGTGCCAGCAGCTTACCCCAGGGACAGATCTATGGCTACACCTTC. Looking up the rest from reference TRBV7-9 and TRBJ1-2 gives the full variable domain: DTGVSQNPRHKITKRGQNVTFRCDPISEHNRLYWYRQTLGQGPEFLTYFQNEAQLEKSRLLSDRFSAERPKGSFSTLEIQRTEQGDSAMYLCASSLPQGQIYGYTFGSGTRLTVV.